A selection of T cell receptor beta chains follows, all from one sample in a study of T cell repertoires in ileal Crohn's disease. Sequencing used immunoSEQ multiplex PCR; TCRdb keeps in-frame clones, though not all of them. The sample yields some 15,000 clones, around 84% seen once. Sample: ileal tissue. The receptor set was obtained from an adult with Crohn's disease. Each CDR3 is given with its conserved first and last residue. Fields, in order: J gene, V gene, CDR3 length, D gene, clone size, CDR3 protein, CDR3 DNA. A D gene is named only where the DNA matches it firmly. For some rows the clone size is stated as once, few or many, or as a class when expanded; others skip it.

J gene: TRBJ1-4
V gene: TRBV5-1
CDR3 length: 13
D gene: .
clone size: once
CDR3 protein: CASSTDEPEKLFF
CDR3 DNA: TGCGCCAGCAGCACAGACGAGCCTGAAAAACTGTTTTTT

J gene: TRBJ2-7
V gene: TRBV19
CDR3 length: 15
D gene: TRBD1
clone size: .
CDR3 protein: CASANQGQGAYEQYF
CDR3 DNA: TGTGCCAGTGCAAACCAGGGACAGGGAGCCTACGAGCAGTACTTC

J gene: TRBJ2-7
V gene: TRBV29-1
CDR3 length: 13
D gene: TRBD1
clone size: .
CDR3 protein: CSVRRGFLDEQYF
CDR3 DNA: TGCAGCGTCCGCAGGGGGTTCCTGGATGAGCAGTACTTC

J gene: TRBJ2-7
V gene: TRBV6-5
CDR3 length: 13
D gene: .
clone size: .
CDR3 protein: CASRPGSSYEQYF
CDR3 DNA: TGTGCCAGCAGGCCCGGGTCCTCCTACGAGCAGTACTTC

J gene: TRBJ2-7
V gene: TRBV6-5
CDR3 length: 13
D gene: .
clone size: .
CDR3 protein: CASTPSGSYEQYF
CDR3 DNA: TGTGCCAGCACCCCAAGCGGCTCCTACGAGCAGTACTTC

J gene: TRBJ2-7
V gene: TRBV28
CDR3 length: 15
D gene: .
clone size: .
CDR3 protein: CASSLRDGLYYEQYF
CDR3 DNA: TGTGCCAGCAGTTTGCGGGATGGCCTGTACTACGAGCAGTACTTC

J gene: TRBJ2-7
V gene: TRBV11-3
CDR3 length: 12
D gene: .
clone size: .
CDR3 protein: CASSSAGNEQYF
CDR3 DNA: TGTGCCAGCAGCTCGGCGGGCAACGAGCAGTACTTC

J gene: TRBJ2-7
V gene: TRBV11-2
CDR3 length: 15
D gene: TRBD1
clone size: once
CDR3 protein: CASSFNPGQGYEQYF
CDR3 DNA: TGTGCCAGCAGTTTTAATCCGGGACAGGGATACGAGCAGTACTTC

J gene: TRBJ2-5
V gene: TRBV5-5
CDR3 length: 14
D gene: .
clone size: once
CDR3 protein: CASSPKGIQETQYF
CDR3 DNA: TGTGCCAGCAGCCCGAAGGGGATCCAAGAGACCCAGTACTTC

J gene: TRBJ2-7
V gene: TRBV27
CDR3 length: 14
D gene: TRBD2
clone size: .
CDR3 protein: CASSLSGTTWKQYF
CDR3 DNA: TGTGCCAGCAGTTTATCGGGGACTACCTGGAAGCAGTACTTC

J gene: TRBJ1-2
V gene: TRBV7-2
CDR3 length: 14
D gene: TRBD1
clone size: .
CDR3 protein: CASSPGQPRPGYTF
CDR3 DNA: TGTGCCAGCAGCCCGGGACAGCCCCGTCCCGGCTACACCTTC

J gene: TRBJ1-6
V gene: TRBV5-4
CDR3 length: 18
D gene: TRBD1
clone size: .
CDR3 protein: CASGVGAGGFSANSPLHF
CDR3 DNA: TGTGCCAGCGGGGTCGGTGCAGGGGGCTTTTCCGCGAATTCACCCCTCCACTTT

J gene: TRBJ2-2
V gene: TRBV19
CDR3 length: 14
D gene: .
clone size: .
CDR3 protein: CASNGVPGAGELFF
CDR3 DNA: TGTGCCAGTAATGGGGTACCAGGGGCCGGGGAGCTGTTTTTT

J gene: TRBJ2-1
V gene: TRBV11-3
CDR3 length: 11
D gene: .
clone size: .
CDR3 protein: CASSLGHEQFF
CDR3 DNA: TGTGCCAGCAGCTTGGGCCATGAGCAGTTCTTC

J gene: TRBJ2-5
V gene: TRBV11-2
CDR3 length: 13
D gene: TRBD1
clone size: .
CDR3 protein: CASSQAGGGRKYF
CDR3 DNA: TGTGCCAGCAGCCAGGCAGGGGGCGGCAGAAAGTACTTC

J gene: TRBJ2-7
V gene: TRBV5-6
CDR3 length: 15
D gene: .
clone size: .
CDR3 protein: CASSFRTASSYEQYF
CDR3 DNA: TGTGCCAGCAGCTTTCGGACTGCCAGCTCCTACGAGCAGTACTTC

J gene: TRBJ1-2
V gene: TRBV30
CDR3 length: 13
D gene: .
clone size: .
CDR3 protein: CAWTTGSYYGYTF
CDR3 DNA: TGTGCCTGGACAACGGGATCCTACTATGGCTACACCTTC

J gene: TRBJ1-5
V gene: TRBV19
CDR3 length: 15
D gene: TRBD1
clone size: .
CDR3 protein: CASSPQGQGAQPQHF
CDR3 DNA: TGTGCCAGTAGTCCCCAGGGACAGGGGGCTCAGCCCCAGCATTTT

J gene: TRBJ2-7
V gene: TRBV9
CDR3 length: 15
D gene: TRBD1
clone size: .
CDR3 protein: CASSPAGTAFYEQYF
CDR3 DNA: TGTGCCAGCAGCCCGGCCGGGACAGCTTTCTACGAGCAGTACTTC

J gene: TRBJ1-2
V gene: TRBV2
CDR3 length: 12
D gene: .
clone size: .
CDR3 protein: CASSRGDYGYTF
CDR3 DNA: TGTGCCAGCTCCAGGGGCGACTATGGCTACACCTTC

J gene: TRBJ2-1
V gene: TRBV7-3
CDR3 length: 14
D gene: TRBD2
clone size: .
CDR3 protein: CASSLAGGSNEQFF
CDR3 DNA: TGTGCCAGCAGCTTAGCGGGGGGGTCCAATGAGCAGTTCTTC

J gene: TRBJ2-2
V gene: TRBV7-2
CDR3 length: 17
D gene: TRBD2
clone size: .
CDR3 protein: CASSRGLAGGRTGELFF
CDR3 DNA: TGTGCCAGCAGCCGAGGACTAGCGGGGGGGCGCACCGGGGAGCTGTTTTTT